This T cell receptor beta chain was profiled in a study of T cell responses to AZD1222 COVID-19 vaccine. Points from the study as a whole: The study reported that nearly half of spike-specific TCRs target unmutated variant regions. Females made up more of the donors, who were largely white British, and clonal diversity may have come out too low. The study sampled repertoires only after the peak T cell response.

The data were produced by immunoSEQ multiplex PCR, yet TCRdb's version contains in-frame clones alone and is incomplete. The data contain about 120,000 clones, around 90% of them seen just once; the ten biggest clones take up more than 7.5%. Details on this clone: The antigen is unknown.

Germline V gene sequence: CDR1 SEHNR, CDR2 FQNEAQ (reference sequence). The CDR3 consists of 16 residues. The J segment lost 3 bases and the V segment lost 5 bases, leaving 10 bases of the junction unmatched. The chain employs TRBV7-9 and TRBJ2-7; 10 nucleotides match TRBD2. The input for sequencing was peripheral blood, taken on day 0 of AZD1222 vaccination. The sequence came from an adult in good health. The CDR3 sequence is CASSRRSGTSVYEQYF. The CDR3 nucleotides are TGTGCCAGCAGCCGACGTTCCGGGACTAGCGTCTACGAGCAGTACTTC.